This T cell receptor (beta chain) was sequenced for a study of beta chain features in type 1 diabetes. The investigators reverse transcribed all of the isolated RNA, so they sequenced expressed TCRB transcripts. Method: immunoSEQ multiplex PCR; TCRdb's copy keeps in-frame clones and lacks some. Of roughly 140,000 clones in the sample, roughly 8.1% were seen once. Germline CDR1 reads SGHDN; CDR2 reads FVKESK. With V trimmed by 5 bases and J by 5 bases, 12 bases remained unmatched. The CDR3 covers 15 residues. Sequences were obtained from central memory CD4+ T cells from blood. The chain links TRBV14 to TRBJ2-7; TRBD2 matches at 7 bases. The sequence came from a man aged 18 to 35 in good health. The CDR3 DNA is TGTGCCAGCAGCGCCCTTCCGGGGGGTCGTCACGAGCAGTACTTC. Translation: CASSALPGGRHEQYF.